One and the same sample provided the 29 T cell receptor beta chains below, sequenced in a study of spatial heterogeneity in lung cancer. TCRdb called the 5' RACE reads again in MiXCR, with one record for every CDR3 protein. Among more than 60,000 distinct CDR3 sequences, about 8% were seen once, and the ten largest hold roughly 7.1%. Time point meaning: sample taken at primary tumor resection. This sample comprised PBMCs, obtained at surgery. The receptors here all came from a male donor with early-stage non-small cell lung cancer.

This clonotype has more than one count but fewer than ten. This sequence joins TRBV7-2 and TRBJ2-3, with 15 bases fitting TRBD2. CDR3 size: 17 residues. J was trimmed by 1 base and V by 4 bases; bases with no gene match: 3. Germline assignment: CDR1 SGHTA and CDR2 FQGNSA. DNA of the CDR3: TGTGCCAGCAGCTGGACTAGCGGGAGGGCCGGCACAGATACGCAGTATTTT. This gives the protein CASSWTSGRAGTDTQYF.

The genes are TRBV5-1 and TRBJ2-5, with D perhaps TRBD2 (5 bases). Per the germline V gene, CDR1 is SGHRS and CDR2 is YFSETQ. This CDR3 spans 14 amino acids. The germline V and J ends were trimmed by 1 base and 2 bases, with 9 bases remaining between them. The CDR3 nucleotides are TGCGCCAGCAGCTTGATCGGGGAACAAGAGACCCAGTACTTC. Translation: CASSLIGEQETQYF.

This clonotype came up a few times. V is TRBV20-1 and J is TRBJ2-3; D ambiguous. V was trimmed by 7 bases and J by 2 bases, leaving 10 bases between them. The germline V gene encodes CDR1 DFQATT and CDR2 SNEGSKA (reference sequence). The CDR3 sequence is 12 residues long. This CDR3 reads CSVQVVTDTQYF. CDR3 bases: TGCAGTGTTCAGGTGGTCACAGATACGCAGTATTTT.

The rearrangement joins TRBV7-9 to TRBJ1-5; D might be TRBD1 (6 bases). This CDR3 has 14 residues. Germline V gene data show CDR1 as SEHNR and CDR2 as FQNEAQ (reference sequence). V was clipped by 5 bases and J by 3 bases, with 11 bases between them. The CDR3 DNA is TGTGCCAGCAGCCCTTCAGGGGACAATCAGCCCCAGCATTTT. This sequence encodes CASSPSGDNQPQHF.

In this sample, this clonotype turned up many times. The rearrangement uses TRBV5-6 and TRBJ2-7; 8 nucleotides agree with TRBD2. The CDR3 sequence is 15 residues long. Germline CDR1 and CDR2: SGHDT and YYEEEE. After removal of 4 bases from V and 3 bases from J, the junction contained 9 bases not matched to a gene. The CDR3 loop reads CASSPGPSGSYEQYF. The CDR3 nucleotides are TGTGCCAGCAGCCCCGGGCCAAGCGGGAGCTACGAGCAGTACTTC. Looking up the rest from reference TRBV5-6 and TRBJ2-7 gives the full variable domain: DAGVTQSPTHLIKTRGQQVTLRCSPKSGHDTVSWYQQALGQGPQFIFQYYEEEERQRGNFPDRFSGHQFPNYSSELNVNALLLGDSALYLCASSPGPSGSYEQYFGPGTRLTVT.

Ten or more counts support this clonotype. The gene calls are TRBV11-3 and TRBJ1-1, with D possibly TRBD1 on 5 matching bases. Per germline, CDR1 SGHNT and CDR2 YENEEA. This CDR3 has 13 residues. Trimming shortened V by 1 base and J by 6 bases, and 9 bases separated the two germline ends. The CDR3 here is CASSLGGGPEAFF. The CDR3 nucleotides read TGTGCCAGCAGCTTAGGGGGCGGCCCTGAAGCTTTCTTT.

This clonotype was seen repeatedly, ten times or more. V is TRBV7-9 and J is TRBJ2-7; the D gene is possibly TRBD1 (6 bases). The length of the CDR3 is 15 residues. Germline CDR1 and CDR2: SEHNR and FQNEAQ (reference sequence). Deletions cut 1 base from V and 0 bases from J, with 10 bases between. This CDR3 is CASSLGQGTSYEQYF. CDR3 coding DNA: TGTGCCAGCAGCTTAGGGCAGGGGACCTCCTACGAGCAGTACTTC.

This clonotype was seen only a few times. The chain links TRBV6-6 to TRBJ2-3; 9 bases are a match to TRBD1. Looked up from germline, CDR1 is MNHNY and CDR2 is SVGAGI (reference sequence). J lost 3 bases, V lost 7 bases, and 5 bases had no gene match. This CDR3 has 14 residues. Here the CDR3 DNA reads TGTGCCAGCACAGACAGGGGGATGACAGATACGCAGTATTTT. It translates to CASTDRGMTDTQYF.

CDR3 protein: CASSSRTGGGSAEAFF. The CDR3 DNA reads as TGTGCCAGCAGTTCACGGACAGGGGGAGGTAGTGCTGAAGCTTTCTTT. V usage is TRBV28 and J usage is TRBJ1-1; 10 bases align to TRBD1. The CDR3 sequence is 16 residues long. V was clipped by 4 bases and J by 6 bases; unmatched bases: 11. Germline lookup yields CDR1 MDHEN and CDR2 SYDVKM. Full variable domain (outside the CDR3, taken from reference TRBV28 and TRBJ1-1): DVKVTQSSRYLVKRTGEKVFLECVQDMDHENMFWYRQDPGLGLRLIYFSYDVKMKEKGDIPEGYSVSREKKERFSLILESASTNQTSMYLCASSSRTGGGSAEAFFGQGTRLTVV.

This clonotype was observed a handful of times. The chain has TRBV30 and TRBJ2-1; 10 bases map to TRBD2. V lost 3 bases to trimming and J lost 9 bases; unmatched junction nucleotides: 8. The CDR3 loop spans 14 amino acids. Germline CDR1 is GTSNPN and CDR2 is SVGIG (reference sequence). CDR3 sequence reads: CAWRALAGYTEQFF. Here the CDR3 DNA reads TGTGCCTGGAGGGCACTAGCGGGATATACTGAGCAGTTCTTC.

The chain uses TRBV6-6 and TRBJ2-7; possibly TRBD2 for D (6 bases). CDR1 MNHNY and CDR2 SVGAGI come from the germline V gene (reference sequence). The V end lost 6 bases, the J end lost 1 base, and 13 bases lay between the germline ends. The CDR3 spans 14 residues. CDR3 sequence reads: CASSPLGGSYEQYF. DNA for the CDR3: TGTGCCAGCAGCCCCCTTGGGGGGTCCTACGAGCAGTACTTC.

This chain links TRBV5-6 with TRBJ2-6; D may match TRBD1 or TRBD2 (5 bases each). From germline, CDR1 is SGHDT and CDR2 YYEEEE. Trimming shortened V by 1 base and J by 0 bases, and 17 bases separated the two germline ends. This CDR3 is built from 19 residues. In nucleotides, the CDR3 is TGTGCCAGCAGCTTGATCGGGGACCCCTCAAGCTCTGGGGCCAACGTCCTGACTTTC. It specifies CASSLIGDPSSSGANVLTF.

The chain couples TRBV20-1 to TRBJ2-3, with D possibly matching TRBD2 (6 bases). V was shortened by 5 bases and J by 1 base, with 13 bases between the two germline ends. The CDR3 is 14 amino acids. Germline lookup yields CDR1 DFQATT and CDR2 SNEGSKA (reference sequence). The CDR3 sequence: CSARGMGRTDTQYF. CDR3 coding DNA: TGCAGTGCTCGGGGGATGGGGCGCACAGATACGCAGTATTTT.

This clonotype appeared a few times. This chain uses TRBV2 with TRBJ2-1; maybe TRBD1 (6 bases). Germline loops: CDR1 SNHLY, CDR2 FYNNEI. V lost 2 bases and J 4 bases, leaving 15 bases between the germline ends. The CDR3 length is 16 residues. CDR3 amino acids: CASSESTGSHYNEQFF. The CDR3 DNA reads TGTGCCAGCAGTGAATCAACAGGGTCCCATTACAATGAGCAGTTCTTC.

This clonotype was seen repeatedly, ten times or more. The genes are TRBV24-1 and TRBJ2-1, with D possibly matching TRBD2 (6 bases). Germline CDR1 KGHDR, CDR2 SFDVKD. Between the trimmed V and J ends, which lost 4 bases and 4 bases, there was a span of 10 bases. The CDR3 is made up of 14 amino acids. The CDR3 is CATSDRGTYNEQFF. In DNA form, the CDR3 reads TGTGCCACCAGTGACCGCGGGACTTACAATGAGCAGTTCTTC.

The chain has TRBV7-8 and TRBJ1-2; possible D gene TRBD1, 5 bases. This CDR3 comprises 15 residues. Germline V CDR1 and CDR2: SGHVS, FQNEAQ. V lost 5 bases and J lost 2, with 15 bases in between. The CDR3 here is CASSPLTRGNYGYTF. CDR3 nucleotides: TGTGCCAGCAGCCCTCTCACACGGGGGAACTATGGCTACACCTTC. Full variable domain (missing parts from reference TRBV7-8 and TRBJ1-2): GAGVSQSPRYKVAKRGQDVALRCDPISGHVSLFWYQQALGQGPEFLTYFQNEAQLDKSGLPSDRFFAERPEGSVSTLKIQRTQQEDSAVYLCASSPLTRGNYGYTFGSGTRLTVV.

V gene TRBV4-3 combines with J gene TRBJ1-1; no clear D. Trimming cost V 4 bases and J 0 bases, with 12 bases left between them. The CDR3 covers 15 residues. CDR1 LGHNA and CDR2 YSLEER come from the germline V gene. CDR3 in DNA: TGCGCCAGCAGCCTTATACGGGCTATGAACACTGAAGCTTTCTTT. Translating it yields CASSLIRAMNTEAFF.

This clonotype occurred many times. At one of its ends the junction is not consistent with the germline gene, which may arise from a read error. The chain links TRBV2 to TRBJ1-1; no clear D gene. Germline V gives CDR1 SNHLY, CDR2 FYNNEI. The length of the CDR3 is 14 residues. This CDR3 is CASREGYGNTEAFF. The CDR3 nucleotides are TGTGCCAGCAGGGAAGGGTACGGAAACACTGAAGCTTTCTTT.

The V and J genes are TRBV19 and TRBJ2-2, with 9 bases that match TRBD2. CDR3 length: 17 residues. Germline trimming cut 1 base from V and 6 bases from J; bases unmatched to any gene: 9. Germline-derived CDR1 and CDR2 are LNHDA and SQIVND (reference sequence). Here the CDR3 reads CASSIGSRGLASGELFF. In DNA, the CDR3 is TGTGCCAGTAGTATAGGTAGTCGCGGACTAGCGTCCGGGGAGCTGTTTTTT. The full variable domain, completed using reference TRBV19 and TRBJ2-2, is DGGITQSPKYLFRKEGQNVTLSCEQNLNHDAMYWYRQDPGQGLRLIYYSQIVNDFQKGDIAEGYSVSREKKESFPLTVTSAQKNPTAFYLCASSIGSRGLASGELFFGEGSRLTVL.

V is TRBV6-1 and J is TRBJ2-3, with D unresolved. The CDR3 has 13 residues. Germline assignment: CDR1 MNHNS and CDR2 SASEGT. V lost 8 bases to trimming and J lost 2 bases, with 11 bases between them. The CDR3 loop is CASAGSDTDTQYF. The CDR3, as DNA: TGTGCCAGCGCTGGGTCCGACACAGATACGCAGTATTTT.

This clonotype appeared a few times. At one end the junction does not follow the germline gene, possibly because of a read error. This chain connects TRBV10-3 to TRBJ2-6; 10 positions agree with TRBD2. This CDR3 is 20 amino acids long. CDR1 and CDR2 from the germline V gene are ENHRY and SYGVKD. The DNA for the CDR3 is TGTGCCACCAGTGGGGGGCCTGGACTAGCGGATTTCTCTGGGGCCAACGTCCTGACTTTC. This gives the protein CATSGGPGLADFSGANVLTF.

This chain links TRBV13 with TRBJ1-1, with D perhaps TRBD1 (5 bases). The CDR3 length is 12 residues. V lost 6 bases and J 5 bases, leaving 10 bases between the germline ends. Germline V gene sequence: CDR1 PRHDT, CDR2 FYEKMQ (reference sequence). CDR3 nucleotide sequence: TGTGCCAGCAGGTACGGGGGGACTGAAGCTTTCTTT. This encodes CASRYGGTEAFF. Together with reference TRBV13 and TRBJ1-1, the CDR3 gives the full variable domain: AAGVIQSPRHLIKEKRETATLKCYPIPRHDTVYWYQQGPGQDPQFLISFYEKMQSDKGSIPDRFSAQQFSDYHSELNMSSLELGDSALYFCASRYGGTEAFFGQGTRLTVV.

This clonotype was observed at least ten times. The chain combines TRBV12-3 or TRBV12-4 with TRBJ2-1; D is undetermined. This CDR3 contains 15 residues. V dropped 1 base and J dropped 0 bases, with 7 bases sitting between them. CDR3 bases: TGTGCCAGCAGTTTAGGGAGTGGCTCCTACAATGAGCAGTTCTTC. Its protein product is CASSLGSGSYNEQFF.

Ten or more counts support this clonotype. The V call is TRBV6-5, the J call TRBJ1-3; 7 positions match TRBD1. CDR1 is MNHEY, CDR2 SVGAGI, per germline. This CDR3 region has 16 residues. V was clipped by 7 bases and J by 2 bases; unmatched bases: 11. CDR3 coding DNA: TGTGCCAGCAAGGGAACTTTGGGGACAGCTGGAAACACCATATATTTT. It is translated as CASKGTLGTAGNTIYF.

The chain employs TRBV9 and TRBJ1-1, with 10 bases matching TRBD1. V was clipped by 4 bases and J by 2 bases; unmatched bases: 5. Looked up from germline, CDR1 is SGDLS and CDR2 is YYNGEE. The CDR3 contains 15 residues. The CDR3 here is CASSPRQGANTEAFF. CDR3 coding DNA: TGTGCCAGCAGCCCACGACAGGGGGCAAACACTGAAGCTTTCTTT.

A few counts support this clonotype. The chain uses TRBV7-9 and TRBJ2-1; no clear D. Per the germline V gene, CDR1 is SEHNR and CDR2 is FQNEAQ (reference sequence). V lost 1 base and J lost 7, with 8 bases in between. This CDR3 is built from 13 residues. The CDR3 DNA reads TGTGCCAGCAGCTTAGGACGTCTTAATGAGCAGTTCTTC. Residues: CASSLGRLNEQFF. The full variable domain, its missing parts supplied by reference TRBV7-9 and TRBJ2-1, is DTGVSQNPRHKITKRGQNVTFRCDPISEHNRLYWYRQTLGQGPEFLTYFQNEAQLEKSRLLSDRFSAERPKGSFSTLEIQRTEQGDSAMYLCASSLGRLNEQFFGPGTRLTVL.

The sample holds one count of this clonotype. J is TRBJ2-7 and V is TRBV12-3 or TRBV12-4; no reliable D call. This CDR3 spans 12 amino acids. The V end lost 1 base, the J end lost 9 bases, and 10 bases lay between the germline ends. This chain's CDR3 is CASSLGPPGQYF. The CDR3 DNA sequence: TGTGCCAGCAGTTTAGGACCTCCGGGGCAGTACTTC.

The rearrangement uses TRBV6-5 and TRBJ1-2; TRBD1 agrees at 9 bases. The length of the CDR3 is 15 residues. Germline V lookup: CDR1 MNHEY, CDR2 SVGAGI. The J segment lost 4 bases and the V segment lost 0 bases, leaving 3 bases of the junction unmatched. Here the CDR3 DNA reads TGTGCCAGCAGTTACTCTACAGGGGGCGCCTATGGCTACACCTTC. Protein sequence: CASSYSTGGAYGYTF.

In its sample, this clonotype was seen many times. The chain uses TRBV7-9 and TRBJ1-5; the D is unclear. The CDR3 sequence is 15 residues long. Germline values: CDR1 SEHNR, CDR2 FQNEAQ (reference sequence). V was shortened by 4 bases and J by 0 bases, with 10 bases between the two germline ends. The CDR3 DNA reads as TGTGCCAGCAGCTCATCGGGGATTAGCAATCAGCCCCAGCATTTT. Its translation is CASSSSGISNQPQHF.